Listed here is a single TCR beta chain. Its antigen is not known. The V and J ends lost 0 bases and 3 bases respectively, with 17 bases between them. Germline lookup yields CDR1 ENHRY and CDR2 SYGVKD. CDR3 length: 18 residues. These data come from a study of T cell repertoires in cytomegalovirus infection. TCRdb ran MiXCR on the reads and lists one entry per CDR3 protein. Here the sample spans about 570,000 distinct CDR3 sequences, just under 40% being singletons. Specimen: cultured PBMCs, collected from culture after CMV antigen stimulation. The rearrangement links TRBV10-3 to TRBJ1-4; D call uncertain. The TCR originated in a human donor in good health (CMV status not recorded). Some clones in this sample may be carry-over from other donors' samples. The CDR3 nucleotides are TGTGCCATCAGTGAGTCCCGACATTCGACGGGCTCTAATGAAAAACTGTTTTTT. This gives the protein CAISESRHSTGSNEKLFF.